This paragraph covers one T cell receptor (delta chain) sequence. CDR3 size: 22 residues. Trimming removed 0 bases from V and 8 bases from J; junction bases left unmatched: 32. Germline-derived CDR1 and CDR2 are GEAIGNYY and EKD. The data were taken from a study of gamma-delta T cells after stem cell transplantation. TCRdb ran CATT on the RT-PCR reads. The sample carries some 2,000 delta-chain clones, around 3% recorded once. The chain links TRDV2 to TRDJ1, with TRDD3 matching over 7 bases. The clonotype originates from a human donor. It is not recorded whose cells these are; they may come from a transplant donor. The sequenced material came from gamma-delta T cells. The CDR3 DNA reads as TGTGCCTGTGACACCGTTGCTGAAATTCCGCATACTGGGGTAGAGCGGGAGAAAAAACTCATCTTT. It encodes CACDTVAEIPHTGVEREKKLIF.